Given below is one T cell receptor beta chain in context. Antigen: not known. TCRdb re-analysed the RT-PCR reads in MiXCR, keeping a single row per CDR3 protein. Among some 520,000 distinct CDR3 sequences listed, 16% were seen once. This entry belongs to a study of response to subunit inactivated influenza vaccine. Whole-study findings and limits: Each seasonal influenza vaccination recruits few new T cells, the authors suggested.

The CDR3 is 14 amino acids. V lost 0 bases and J 6 bases, leaving 12 bases between the germline ends. Germline loops: CDR1 SGHRS, CDR2 YFSETQ. Sequencing was performed on CD4+ T cells sorted from PBMCs, taken less than 30 months after vaccination. This chain connects TRBV5-1 to TRBJ1-2; the D gene is possibly TRBD1 (5 bases). The source is a man between 45 and 75 years old who received an inactivated influenza vaccine. The CDR3 sequence: CASSLAEGLNGYTF. The CDR3, as DNA: TGCGCCAGCAGCTTGGCCGAGGGACTTAATGGCTACACCTTC.